The 5 T cell receptor beta chains listed next were all sequenced from one sample in a study of metastatic and nonmetastatic thyroid tumors. TCRdb re-analyzed the PCR reads using MiXCR. The table includes around 30,000 clones, approximately 4% detected once. All patients were untreated before thyroid surgery. Specimen: blood. The origin of the receptors is a female donor with papillary thyroid cancer or a benign thyroid nodule (not recorded which). Some clones in this sample may be carry-over from other donors' samples.

This clone showed up many times. The genes are TRBV5-4 and TRBJ1-2; TRBD1 aligns across 10 bases. Trimming took 4 bases from V and 1 from J; bases not matched to a gene: 4. Germline CDR1 SGHNT, CDR2 YYREEE (reference sequence). The CDR3 spans 15 residues. The CDR3 nucleotides read TGTGCCAGCAGCCCGGGACAGGGGATTAACTATGGCTACACCTTC. It codes for CASSPGQGINYGYTF.

This clone showed up many times. The rearrangement links TRBV5-1 to TRBJ1-2; 9 bases are shared with TRBD1. Germline CDR1 and CDR2: SGHRS and YFSETQ. The CDR3 consists of 14 residues. V was clipped by 0 bases and J by 8 bases; unmatched bases: 5. The CDR3, as DNA: TGCGCCAGCAGCTTGGACGACAGGGGGAAAGGCTACACCTTC. The encoded protein is CASSLDDRGKGYTF.

This clone was counted ten times or more. CDR3 coding DNA: TGTGCCAGCGGGGGCGGTCAACCGAACACCGGGGAGCTGTTTTTT. Protein: CASGGGQPNTGELFF. The chain joins TRBV9 to TRBJ2-2; TRBD1 is a possible D gene (6 bases). Looked up from germline, CDR1 is SGDLS and CDR2 is YYNGEE. This CDR3 spans 15 amino acids. Trimming took 7 bases from V and 0 from J, leaving 13 bases between them.

This clone was detected ten times or more. J is TRBJ2-2 and V is TRBV10-1, with 13 bases matching TRBD2. The V and J ends lost 3 bases and 0 bases, in that order; junction bases with no gene match: 4. The germline gives CDR1 WNHNN, CDR2 SYGVQD (reference sequence). The CDR3 length is 18 residues. The CDR3 loop is CASSEGTSGNANTGELFF. The CDR3 bases are TGCGCCAGCAGTGAAGGGACTAGCGGGAACGCGAACACCGGGGAGCTGTTTTTT.

This clone occurred many times. CDR3 nucleotides: TGTGCCAGCAGCTTAGCGGGAGCGTCGGATAATGAGCAGTTCTTC. The encoded protein is CASSLAGASDNEQFF. The V and J genes are TRBV5-4 and TRBJ2-1; 8 bases agree with TRBD2. The CDR3 runs 15 residues. V shed 2 bases and J 7 bases; nucleotides not matched to a gene: 8. Looked up from germline, CDR1 is SGHNT and CDR2 is YYREEE (reference sequence). The full variable domain, its missing parts supplied by reference TRBV5-4 and TRBJ2-1, is ETGVTQSPTHLIKTRGQQVTLRCSSQSGHNTVSWYQQALGQGPQFIFQYYREEENGRGNFPPRFSGLQFPNYSSELNVNALELDDSALYLCASSLAGASDNEQFFGPGTRLTVL.